This T cell receptor (beta chain) was identified during a study of regulatory and conventional T cells in RAG deficiency. This clone turned up a few times. Its antigen is undetermined. Findings of the study overall: Sorted Omenn CD25-high CD127-low cells may not be bona fide Tregs. In Omenn syndrome, Treg and Tconv repertoires overlapped >80%. RAG-deficient patients showed markedly lower Shannon entropy and higher Simpson indices than control T-cell subsets. Omenn syndrome and CID/AS patients had about 100-fold fewer unique Treg TCR beta sequences, versus roughly 10-fold elsewhere.

Data came from immunoSEQ multiplex PCR; TCRdb stores just in-frame clones and leaves some out. In the table there are tens of thousands of clones, 85% to 90% of which are singletons. The same data also went into a second study, on regulatory T cells. This second study notes: The PCR used 52 TRBV and 13 TRBJ primers.

This sequence originates from a human donor in good health. Sequenced material: CD8+ T cells sorted from blood.

As DNA, the CDR3 is TGTGCGAGCGAAACTAGCGGGAAGCTACCTTACGAGCAGTACTTC. Residues: CASETSGKLPYEQYF. The chain has TRBV7-3 and TRBJ2-7; 10 bases align to TRBD2. The CDR3 has 15 residues. Germline loops: CDR1 SGHTA, CDR2 FQGTGA.